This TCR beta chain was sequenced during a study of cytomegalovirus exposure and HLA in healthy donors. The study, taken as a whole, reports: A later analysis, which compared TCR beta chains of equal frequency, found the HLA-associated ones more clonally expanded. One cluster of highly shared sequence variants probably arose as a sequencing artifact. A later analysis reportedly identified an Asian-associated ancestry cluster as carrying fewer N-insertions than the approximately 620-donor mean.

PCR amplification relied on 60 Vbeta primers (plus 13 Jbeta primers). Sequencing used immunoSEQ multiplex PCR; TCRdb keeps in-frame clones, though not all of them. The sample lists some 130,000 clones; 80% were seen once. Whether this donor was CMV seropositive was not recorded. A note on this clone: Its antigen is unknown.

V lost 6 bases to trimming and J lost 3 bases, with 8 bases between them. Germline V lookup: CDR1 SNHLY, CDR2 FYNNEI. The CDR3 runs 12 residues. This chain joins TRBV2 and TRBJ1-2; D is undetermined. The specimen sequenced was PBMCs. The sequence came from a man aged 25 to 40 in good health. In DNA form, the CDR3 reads TGTGCCAGCAGGCTATTGGACTATGGCTACACCTTC. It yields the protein CASRLLDYGYTF. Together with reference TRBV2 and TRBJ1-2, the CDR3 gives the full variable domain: EPEVTQTPSHQVTQMGQEVILRCVPISNHLYFYWYRQILGQKVEFLVSFYNNEISEKSEIFDDQFSVERPDGSNFTLKIRSTKLEDSAMYFCASRLLDYGYTFGSGTRLTVV.